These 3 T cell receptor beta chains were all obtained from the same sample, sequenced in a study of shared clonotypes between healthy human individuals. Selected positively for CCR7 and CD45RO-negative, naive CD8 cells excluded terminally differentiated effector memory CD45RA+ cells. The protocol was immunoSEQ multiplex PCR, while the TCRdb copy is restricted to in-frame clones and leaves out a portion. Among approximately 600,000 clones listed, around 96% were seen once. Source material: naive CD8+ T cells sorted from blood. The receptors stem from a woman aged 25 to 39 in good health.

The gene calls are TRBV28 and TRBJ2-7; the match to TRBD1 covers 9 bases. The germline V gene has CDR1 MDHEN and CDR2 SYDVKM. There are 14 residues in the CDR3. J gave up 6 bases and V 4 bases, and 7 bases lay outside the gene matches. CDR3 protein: CASSSGQGPREQYF. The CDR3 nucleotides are TGTGCCAGCAGTTCCGGACAGGGGCCTCGCGAGCAGTACTTC.

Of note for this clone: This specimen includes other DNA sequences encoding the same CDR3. CDR3 sequence reads: CASSLSGDTQYF. CDR3 coding DNA: TGTGCCAGCAGCTTAAGTGGAGATACGCAGTATTTT. This chain connects TRBV7-9 to TRBJ2-3; D uncertain. Trimming removed 2 bases from V and 5 bases from J, with 5 bases in between. Germline CDR1 is SEHNR and CDR2 is FQNEAQ (reference sequence). The CDR3 has 12 amino acids.

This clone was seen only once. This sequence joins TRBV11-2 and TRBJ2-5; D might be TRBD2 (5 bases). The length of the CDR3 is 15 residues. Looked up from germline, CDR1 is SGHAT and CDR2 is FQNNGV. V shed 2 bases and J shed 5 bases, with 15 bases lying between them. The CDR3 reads CASSLSRRAEETQYF. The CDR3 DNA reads TGTGCCAGCAGCTTAAGTCGGCGGGCGGAGGAGACCCAGTACTTC. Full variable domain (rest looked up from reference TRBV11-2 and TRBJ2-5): EAGVAQSPRYKIIEKRQSVAFWCNPISGHATLYWYQQILGQGPKLLIQFQNNGVVDDSQLPKDRFSAERLKGVDSTLKIQPAKLEDSAVYLCASSLSRRAEETQYFGPGTRLLVL.